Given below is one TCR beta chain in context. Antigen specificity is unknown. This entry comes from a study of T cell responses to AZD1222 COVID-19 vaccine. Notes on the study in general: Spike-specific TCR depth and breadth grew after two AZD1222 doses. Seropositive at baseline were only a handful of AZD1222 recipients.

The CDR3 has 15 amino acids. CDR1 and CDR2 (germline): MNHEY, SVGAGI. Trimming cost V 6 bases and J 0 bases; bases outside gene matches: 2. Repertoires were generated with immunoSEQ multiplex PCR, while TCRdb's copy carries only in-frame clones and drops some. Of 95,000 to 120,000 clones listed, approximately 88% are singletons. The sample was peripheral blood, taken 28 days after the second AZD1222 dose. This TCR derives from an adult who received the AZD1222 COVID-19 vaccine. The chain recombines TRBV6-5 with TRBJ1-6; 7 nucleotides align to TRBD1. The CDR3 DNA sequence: TGTGCCAGCAGAGCAGGGGGCTCCTATAATTCACCCCTCCACTTT. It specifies CASRAGGSYNSPLHF.